This T cell receptor (beta chain) was observed in a study of blood T cell repertoires in COVID-19. Background on the study: COVID-19 samples collected from the United States, Italy and Spain covered acute and convalescent phases. Sources were T cells, B-cell-depleted T cells, or PBMCs; the material itself was cDNA or gDNA.

Germline loops: CDR1 ENHRY, CDR2 SYGVKD. The CDR3 has 14 residues. Germline trimming cut 6 bases from V and 3 bases from J; bases unmatched to any gene: 4. In the original processing: By means of reference gene primer amplification, nucleated cell counts were estimated. TCRdb's table, derived via immunoSEQ multiplex PCR, lists solely in-frame clones and lacks some. V and J calls and clone size are copied from that table; D and trimming were computed from the DNA. The table records more than 110,000 clones, less than 80% of them present only once. This clonotype was sampled from a man in his fifties or sixties with acute or convalescent COVID-19. The chain couples TRBV10-3 to TRBJ1-3; TRBD1 matches 8 bases. The sample comprised peripheral blood. The CDR3, as DNA: TGTGCCATCAGAAGCGACAGGGGTGGAAACACCATATATTTT. It yields the protein CAIRSDRGGNTIYF.